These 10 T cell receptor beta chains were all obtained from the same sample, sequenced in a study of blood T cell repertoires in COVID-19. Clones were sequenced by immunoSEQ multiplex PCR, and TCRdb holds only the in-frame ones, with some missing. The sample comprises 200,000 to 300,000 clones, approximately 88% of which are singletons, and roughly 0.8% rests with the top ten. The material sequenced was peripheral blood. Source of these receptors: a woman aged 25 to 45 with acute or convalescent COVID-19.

The CDR3 region has the DNA TGTGCCAGCAGCCCACTAGCTAGGGCCTACGAGCAGTACTTC. This codes for CASSPLARAYEQYF. This chain links TRBV7-9 with TRBJ2-7, with D perhaps TRBD2 (6 bases). This CDR3 has 14 residues. Germline V gives CDR1 SEHNR, CDR2 FQNEAQ (reference sequence). V shed 5 bases and J shed 2 bases, with 13 bases lying between them.

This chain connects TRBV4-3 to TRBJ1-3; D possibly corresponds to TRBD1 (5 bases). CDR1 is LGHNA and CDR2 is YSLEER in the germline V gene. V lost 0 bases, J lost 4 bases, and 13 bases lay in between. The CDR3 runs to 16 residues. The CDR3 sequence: CASSQDTGVGGNTIYF. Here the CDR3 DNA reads TGCGCCAGCAGCCAAGATACGGGGGTGGGCGGAAACACCATATATTTT.

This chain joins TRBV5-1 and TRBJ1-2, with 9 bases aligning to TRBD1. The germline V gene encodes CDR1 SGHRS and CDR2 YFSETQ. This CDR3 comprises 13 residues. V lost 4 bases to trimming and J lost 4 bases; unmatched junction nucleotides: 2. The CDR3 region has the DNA TGCGCCAGCAGCCCGACAGGGGGCTATGGCTACACCTTC. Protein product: CASSPTGGYGYTF.

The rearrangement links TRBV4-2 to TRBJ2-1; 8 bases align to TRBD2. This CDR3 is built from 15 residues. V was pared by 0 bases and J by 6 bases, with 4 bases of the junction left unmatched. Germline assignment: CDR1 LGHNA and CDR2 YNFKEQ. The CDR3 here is CASSQDPAGANEQFF. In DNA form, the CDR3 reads TGTGCCAGCAGCCAAGATCCAGCGGGAGCCAATGAGCAGTTCTTC.

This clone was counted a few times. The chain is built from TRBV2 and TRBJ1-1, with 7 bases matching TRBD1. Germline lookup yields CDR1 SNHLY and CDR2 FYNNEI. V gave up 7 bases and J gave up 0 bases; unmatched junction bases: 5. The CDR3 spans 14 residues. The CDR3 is CASIGQAMNTEAFF. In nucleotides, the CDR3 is TGTGCCAGCATCGGACAGGCCATGAACACTGAAGCTTTCTTT.

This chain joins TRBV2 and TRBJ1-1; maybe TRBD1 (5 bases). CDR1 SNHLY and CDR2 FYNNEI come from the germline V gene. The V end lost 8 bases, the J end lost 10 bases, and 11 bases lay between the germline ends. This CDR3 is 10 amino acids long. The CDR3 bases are TGTGCCAGCCTTTTAGGGGTAGCTTTCTTT. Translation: CASLLGVAFF.

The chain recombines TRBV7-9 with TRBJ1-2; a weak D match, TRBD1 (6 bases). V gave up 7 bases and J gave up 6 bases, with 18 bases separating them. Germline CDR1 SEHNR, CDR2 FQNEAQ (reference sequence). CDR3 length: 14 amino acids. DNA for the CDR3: TGTGCCAGCACAACCCAACAGGGTTGGAATGGCTACACCTTC. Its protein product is CASTTQQGWNGYTF.

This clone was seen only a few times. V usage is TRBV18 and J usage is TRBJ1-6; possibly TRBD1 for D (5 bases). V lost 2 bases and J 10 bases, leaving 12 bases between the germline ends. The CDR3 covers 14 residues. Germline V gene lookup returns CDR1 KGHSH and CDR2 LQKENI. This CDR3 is CASSPSQGGSPLHF. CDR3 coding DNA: TGTGCCAGCTCACCATCCCAGGGTGGCTCACCCCTCCACTTT.

CDR3 sequence reads: CASGAGGVETQYF. CDR3 sequence (DNA): TGTGCCAGCGGGGCAGGGGGAGTCGAGACCCAGTACTTC. The genes are TRBV6-5 and TRBJ2-5, with 7 positions matching TRBD1. The ends lost 8 bases at V and 5 bases at J; junction bases unmatched: 8. The germline CDR1 and CDR2 sequences are MNHEY and SVGAGI. This CDR3 has 13 residues.

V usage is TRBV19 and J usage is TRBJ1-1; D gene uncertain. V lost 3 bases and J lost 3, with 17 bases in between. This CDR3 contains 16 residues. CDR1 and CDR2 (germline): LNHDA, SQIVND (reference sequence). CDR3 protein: CASSIMWVSRDTEAFF. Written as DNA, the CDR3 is TGTGCCAGTAGTATTATGTGGGTCTCGAGGGACACTGAAGCTTTCTTT.